This T cell receptor beta chain is from a study of T cell responses to AZD1222 COVID-19 vaccine. A remark on this clone: Its antigen is currently unknown.

Generated by immunoSEQ multiplex PCR, the TCRdb table keeps only in-frame clones and is missing some. The data hold about 130,000 clones, with around 90% observed a single time. This CDR3 is 14 amino acids long. The germline V gene has CDR1 ENHRY and CDR2 SYGVKD. Trimming took 10 bases from V and 0 from J; bases not matched to a gene: 5. Regarding the study as a whole: Only five or six AZD1222 recipients were seropositive at baseline. Nearly half of the spike-specific TCRs reportedly recognize variant regions that carry no mutations.

The chain recombines TRBV10-3 with TRBJ2-1; TRBD1 agrees at 8 bases. The origin of this receptor is an adult in good health. The sample here was peripheral blood, taken on day 0 of AZD1222 vaccination. CDR3 in amino acids: CATNQGASYNEQFF. The DNA for the CDR3 is TGTGCCACCAATCAGGGGGCCTCCTACAATGAGCAGTTCTTC.